Presented here are 23 T cell receptor beta chains from one specimen sequenced in a study of Tregs in tolerant kidney transplant recipients. Assay: immunoSEQ multiplex PCR; the TCRdb copy retains only in-frame clones and omits some. The sample contains 90,000 or so clones, 85% to 95% of which appear only once. Sequenced sample: CD8+ T cells from blood. All receptors derive from a human donor in good health.

The chain recombines TRBV14 with TRBJ2-7; weak D call: TRBD1 (5 bases). With 6 bases removed from V and 0 bases from J, the gap between germline ends came to 12 bases. The CDR3 contains 14 residues. Germline values: CDR1 SGHDN, CDR2 FVKESK. Here the CDR3 reads CASRRTTSSYEQYF. Written as DNA, the CDR3 is TGTGCCAGCAGGCGGACAACCAGCTCCTACGAGCAGTACTTC.

CDR3 in DNA: TGTGCCAGCAGCTTAGCGATGGGGAGACTCCTACTCTCTGGAAACACCATATATTTT. It encodes CASSLAMGRLLLSGNTIYF. J is TRBJ1-3 and V is TRBV7-8; no clear D. CDR3 length: 19 residues. Between the trimmed V and J ends, which lost 0 bases and 0 bases, there was a span of 18 bases. Germline V gene lookup returns CDR1 SGHVS and CDR2 FQNEAQ.

The chain carries TRBV29-1 and TRBJ2-1; D perhaps matches TRBD1 (5 bases). Germline values: CDR1 SQVTM, CDR2 ANQGSEA. V lost 3 bases, J lost 1 base, and 10 bases lay in between. The CDR3 is made up of 14 amino acids. The CDR3 DNA reads TGCAGCGTTGATCGGCAGGGATCCTACAATGAGCAGTTCTTC. Translation: CSVDRQGSYNEQFF.

The chain employs TRBV11-2 and TRBJ2-3, with 10 bases that match TRBD2. The V gene end was trimmed by 5 bases and the J gene end by 1 base; junction bases not matched to a gene: 3. Germline loops: CDR1 SGHAT, CDR2 FQNNGV. The CDR3 runs to 15 residues. The CDR3 coding sequence is TGTGCCAGCAGCCCCGGACTAGCGGGCACAGATACGCAGTATTTT. As protein: CASSPGLAGTDTQYF.

V is TRBV6-4 and J is TRBJ2-2; TRBD2 matches 7 bases. V was pared by 0 bases and J by 3 bases, with 10 bases of the junction left unmatched. The CDR3 is 18 amino acids. The germline V gene has CDR1 MRHNA and CDR2 SNTAGT. This CDR3 reads CASSDSRVAGEHTGELFF. CDR3 sequence (DNA): TGTGCCAGCAGTGACTCTAGGGTAGCGGGTGAGCACACCGGGGAGCTGTTTTTT.

This sequence joins TRBV30 and TRBJ2-7; maybe TRBD2 (6 bases). Trimming cost V 2 bases and J 0 bases, with 8 bases left between them. Germline CDR1 is GTSNPN and CDR2 is SVGIG (reference sequence). The CDR3 contains 13 residues. This CDR3 reads CAWSRDSSYEQYF. CDR3 sequence (DNA): TGTGCCTGGAGTCGGGACTCCTCCTACGAGCAGTACTTC.

The chain joins TRBV11-2 to TRBJ2-1, with 12 positions matching TRBD2. Germline loops: CDR1 SGHAT, CDR2 FQNNGV. V lost 10 bases, J lost 6 bases, and 4 bases stayed unmatched. This CDR3 comprises 13 residues. The CDR3 DNA reads TGTGCCACTACTAGCGGGGGGCTCAATGAGCAGTTCTTC. It encodes CATTSGGLNEQFF. The full variable domain, completed using reference TRBV11-2 and TRBJ2-1, is EAGVAQSPRYKIIEKRQSVAFWCNPISGHATLYWYQQILGQGPKLLIQFQNNGVVDDSQLPKDRFSAERLKGVDSTLKIQPAKLEDSAVYLCATTSGGLNEQFFGPGTRLTVL.

The CDR3 sequence: CASHGGAYNEQFF. In nucleotides, the CDR3 is TGTGCCAGTCATGGGGGGGCCTACAATGAGCAGTTCTTC. The gene calls are TRBV27 and TRBJ2-1, with 7 bases lining up with TRBD2. The CDR3 runs to 13 residues. The V segment lost 9 bases and the J segment 2 bases; nucleotides outside the gene matches: 4. CDR1 and CDR2 from the germline V gene are MNHEY and SMNVEV (reference sequence).

The chain is built from TRBV30 and TRBJ2-5; TRBD1 is a possible D gene (5 bases). Germline values: CDR1 GTSNPN, CDR2 SVGIG (reference sequence). Trimming stripped 4 bases from V and 5 bases from J, with 8 bases between. The CDR3 covers 11 residues. The CDR3 spells CAWTGLETQYF. The CDR3 coding sequence is TGTGCCTGGACAGGGCTGGAGACCCAGTACTTC.

The chain joins TRBV10-2 to TRBJ2-7; 7 bases align to TRBD2. Germline CDR1 WSHSY, CDR2 SAAADI. Trimming took 7 bases from V and 3 from J; bases not matched to a gene: 9. The CDR3 runs to 14 residues. The CDR3 loop is CASTSGEGRYEQYF. Here the CDR3 DNA reads TGCGCCAGCACAAGCGGGGAAGGGCGCTACGAGCAGTACTTC.

This CDR3 is CASSDGTDYGYTF. CDR3 DNA sequence: TGTGCCAGCAGCGACGGGACAGATTATGGCTACACCTTC. V usage is TRBV27 and J usage is TRBJ1-2; 7 bases fit TRBD1. The trim removed 6 bases at V and 5 bases at J, leaving 6 bases unmatched. This CDR3 spans 13 amino acids. Per the germline V gene, CDR1 is MNHEY and CDR2 is SMNVEV (reference sequence).

The V and J genes are TRBV15 and TRBJ1-5; D uncertain. Trimming stripped 4 bases from V and 0 bases from J, with 4 bases between. The CDR3 has 13 residues. Germline V gives CDR1 LNHNV, CDR2 YYDKDF (reference sequence). Here the CDR3 reads CATSTVSNQPQHF. CDR3 coding DNA: TGTGCCACCAGCACGGTTAGCAATCAGCCCCAGCATTTT.

The chain carries TRBV7-2 and TRBJ2-7, with no clear D. CDR1 and CDR2 from the germline V gene are SGHTA and FQGNSA. Trimming took off 4 bases at V and 3 bases at J, with 13 bases between the two ends. This CDR3 is 14 amino acids long. DNA of the CDR3: TGTGCCAGCAGCTGGATTGTGTCCAACTACGAGCAGTACTTC. Translation: CASSWIVSNYEQYF.

V and J are TRBV9 and TRBJ2-7, with 9 bases fitting TRBD1. The CDR3 totals 13 residues. Trimming cost V 4 bases and J 3 bases; bases outside gene matches: 2. Germline CDR1 and CDR2: SGDLS and YYNGEE. CDR3 protein: CASSLDRGYEQYF. In DNA form, the CDR3 reads TGTGCCAGCAGCCTGGACAGGGGCTACGAGCAGTACTTC. The complete variable domain, with remaining parts taken from reference TRBV9 and TRBJ2-7, reads DSGVTQTPKHLITATGQRVTLRCSPRSGDLSVYWYQQSLDQGLQFLIQYYNGEERAKGNILERFSAQQFPDLHSELNLSSLELGDSALYFCASSLDRGYEQYFGPGTRLTVT.

This chain uses TRBV5-5 with TRBJ1-1; D remains ambiguous. In germline, CDR1 is SGHKS, CDR2 YYEKEE (reference sequence). The CDR3 is made up of 16 amino acids. V lost 1 base to trimming and J lost 2 bases, with 15 bases between them. The CDR3 region is CASSLYMAAANTEAFF. As DNA, the CDR3 is TGTGCCAGCAGCTTGTATATGGCGGCAGCTAACACTGAAGCTTTCTTT.

CDR3 coding DNA: TGTGCCAGCAGCTTAGCGAAGGACAGGGGTGCCTACGAGCAGTACTTC. Translation gives CASSLAKDRGAYEQYF. V is TRBV7-9 and J is TRBJ2-7; 9 bases match TRBD1. Germline V gene data show CDR1 as SEHNR and CDR2 as FQNEAQ (reference sequence). The CDR3 sequence is 16 residues long. V lost 0 bases, J lost 2 bases, and 5 bases stayed unmatched.

The sample holds one count of this clone. The gene calls are TRBV6-4 and TRBJ2-7, with 10 bases matching TRBD2. The germline V gene encodes CDR1 MRHNA and CDR2 SNTAGT. After removal of 6 bases from V and 3 bases from J, the junction contained 20 bases not matched to a gene. CDR3 length: 19 amino acids. The CDR3 loop reads CASRTRTLAGMRAFYEQYF. In DNA, the CDR3 is TGTGCCAGCAGAACCCGGACACTAGCGGGGATGAGGGCATTCTACGAGCAGTACTTC.

V is TRBV11-2 and J is TRBJ2-7, with a tentative D call TRBD2 (5 bases). This CDR3 is 14 amino acids long. The germline V gene has CDR1 SGHAT and CDR2 FQNNGV. V lost 2 bases and J 0 bases, leaving 8 bases between the germline ends. CDR3 bases: TGTGCCAGCAGCTTAAGGACTGTCTCCTACGAGCAGTACTTC. It encodes CASSLRTVSYEQYF.

J is TRBJ1-5 and V is TRBV4-1; perhaps TRBD1 as D (5 bases). The germline V gene has CDR1 MGHRA and CDR2 YSYEKL. The CDR3 is 15 residues long. The V end lost 1 base, the J end lost 6 bases, and 13 bases lay between the germline ends. The CDR3 region is CASSQVGGVSQPQHF. CDR3 DNA sequence: TGCGCCAGCAGCCAAGTAGGAGGGGTGAGTCAGCCCCAGCATTTT.

The V gene is TRBV25-1, the J gene TRBJ2-7; no definite D call. The V end lost 4 bases, the J end lost 2 bases, and 12 bases lay between the germline ends. The CDR3 loop spans 14 amino acids. The germline V gene has CDR1 MGHDK and CDR2 SYGVNS. The CDR3 is CASSGWDSAYEQYF. CDR3 bases: TGTGCCAGCAGTGGTTGGGATTCGGCCTACGAGCAGTACTTC.

J is TRBJ2-3 and V is TRBV10-2, with D hard to call. V was clipped by 10 bases and J by 2 bases, with 7 bases between them. The CDR3 has 11 residues. CDR1 is WSHSY, CDR2 SAAADI, per germline. The CDR3 DNA reads as TGCGCCAACACCTACACAGATACGCAGTATTTT. Its translation is CANTYTDTQYF.

This clone was observed a single time. The chain has TRBV4-1 and TRBJ1-6; possibly TRBD1 for D (6 bases). V lost 3 bases, J lost 2 bases, and 11 bases lay in between. Germline V lookup: CDR1 MGHRA, CDR2 YSYEKL. CDR3 length: 16 residues. The CDR3 spells CASSHPTGAYNSPLHF. Written as DNA, the CDR3 is TGCGCCAGCAGCCACCCGACAGGAGCCTATAATTCACCCCTCCACTTT.

The chain carries TRBV6-1 and TRBJ2-6, with D unclear. With 0 bases removed from V and 0 bases from J, the gap between germline ends came to 9 bases. The CDR3 loop spans 17 amino acids. CDR1 is MNHNS and CDR2 is SASEGT in the germline V gene. The CDR3 protein is CASSEAGSSSGANVLTF. DNA for the CDR3: TGTGCCAGCAGTGAAGCGGGGTCCAGCTCTGGGGCCAACGTCCTGACTTTC.